This TCR beta chain derives from a study of cytomegalovirus exposure and HLA in healthy donors. Study outcomes and limitations: Most TCR sequences were rare, but some public TCRs occurred in many donors. In a later analysis, a missense DCLRE1C variant was linked to TCR beta V- and J-gene trimming.

The CDR3 extends over 15 amino acids. J was trimmed by 7 bases and V by 4 bases; bases with no gene match: 11. CDR1 is MRHNA and CDR2 is SNTAGT in the germline V gene. Concerning this clone: Its antigen is unidentified.

It was with 60 Vbeta and 13 Jbeta primers that the PCR ran. As processed by the authors: Counted up in a later analysis, unique TCR beta chains came to about 80 million, with around 10 million shared. The repertoire was sequenced with immunoSEQ multiplex PCR; TCRdb's copy has only in-frame clones and lacks some. From that table come the V and J calls and clone size; the DNA was used to work out D and trimming. The sample consists of roughly 80,000 clones, about 68% of them appearing once. The sequence derives from a woman between 45 and 60 years old in good health and CMV-seropositive. The sequencing input was PBMCs. The V gene is TRBV6-4, the J gene TRBJ2-3, with 7 positions matching TRBD2. In nucleotides, the CDR3 is TGTGCCAGCAGTGGAGGGGCGGGGGTCCGCCATACGCAGTATTTT. Amino acid sequence: CASSGGAGVRHTQYF.